These 9 T cell receptor beta chains were all obtained from the same sample, sequenced in a study of blood T cell repertoires in COVID-19. Some clones are missing from TCRdb's copy, which holds only in-frame ones; the method was immunoSEQ multiplex PCR. The repertoire consists of 80,000 to 100,000 clones, with 81% occurring once and the leading ten covering approximately 4.5%. Sequencing was done on a sample of peripheral blood. These receptors all stem from a man aged 55 to 69 with acute or convalescent COVID-19.

J is TRBJ2-7 and V is TRBV14, with TRBD1 matching 9 bases. Germline CDR1 and CDR2: SGHDN and FVKESK. CDR3 size: 16 residues. J lost 4 bases, V lost 4 bases, and 11 bases had no gene match. As DNA, the CDR3 is TGTGCCAGCAGCCCGCGTCTCGGGACAGGGTTTTACGAGCAGTACTTC. It translates to CASSPRLGTGFYEQYF.

This chain links TRBV14 with TRBJ1-6; the match to TRBD1 covers 9 bases. The V gene's germline CDR1 is SGHDN and CDR2 FVKESK. CDR3 length: 16 residues. The V gene end was trimmed by 1 base and the J gene end by 5 bases; junction bases not matched to a gene: 3. The CDR3 sequence is CASSQGQGDHNSPLHF. The DNA of the CDR3 is TGTGCCAGCAGCCAAGGACAGGGGGATCATAATTCACCCCTCCACTTT.

A single count supports this clone. This chain connects TRBV28 to TRBJ2-3; 9 nucleotides align to TRBD2. The CDR3 runs to 15 residues. Losses at the gene ends were 8 bases for V and 5 bases for J; bases not matched to a gene: 11. From germline, CDR1 is MDHEN and CDR2 SYDVKM. The CDR3 loop reads CASLRGAGGGDTQYF. CDR3 in DNA: TGTGCCAGCCTCCGGGGAGCGGGAGGTGGAGATACGCAGTATTTT.

J is TRBJ1-3 and V is TRBV19; D not resolved. CDR1 and CDR2 (germline): LNHDA, SQIVND (reference sequence). V shed 1 base and J shed 8 bases, with 6 bases lying between them. This CDR3 has 12 residues. The CDR3 DNA reads as TGTGCCAGTAGTATAGGATCGGACACCATATATTTT. Translating it yields CASSIGSDTIYF.

Here the CDR3 reads CASSFIRGNYEQYF. The DNA for the CDR3 is TGTGCCAGCAGCTTTATTCGAGGAAACTACGAGCAGTACTTC. The chain carries TRBV7-2 and TRBJ2-7; the D is unclear. The CDR3 extends over 14 amino acids. Germline lookup yields CDR1 SGHTA and CDR2 FQGNSA. V gave up 3 bases and J gave up 3 bases, with 12 bases separating them.

The chain recombines TRBV19 with TRBJ2-7; maybe TRBD2 (6 bases). V shed 5 bases and J shed 2 bases, with 16 bases lying between them. This CDR3 has 15 residues. CDR1 and CDR2 (germline): LNHDA, SQIVND (reference sequence). The CDR3 protein is CASSSQAGSTYEQYF. In DNA form, the CDR3 reads TGTGCCAGTAGTTCTCAGGCGGGGTCTACCTACGAGCAGTACTTC.

J is TRBJ1-5 and V is TRBV19; 9 bases map to TRBD1. CDR3 length equals 18 residues. Trimming cost V 7 bases and J 0 bases; bases outside gene matches: 13. Germline CDR1 reads LNHDA; CDR2 reads SQIVND (reference sequence). The CDR3 nucleotides are TGTGCCAGTAACAGAGGGGACAGGGACCGTGTTAGCAATCAGCCCCAGCATTTT. This gives the protein CASNRGDRDRVSNQPQHF.

This clone appeared a single time. V usage is TRBV7-9 and J usage is TRBJ2-2; unclear D gene. V lost 3 bases and J lost 4, with 9 bases in between. CDR3 length: 14 amino acids. Germline V CDR1 and CDR2: SEHNR, FQNEAQ (reference sequence). CDR3 amino acids: CASSFPTTTGELFF. Written as DNA, the CDR3 is TGTGCCAGCAGCTTCCCCACTACCACCGGGGAGCTGTTTTTT.

The chain has TRBV18 and TRBJ1-4; 10 nucleotides line up with TRBD1. CDR3 length equals 15 residues. With V trimmed by 2 bases and J by 8 bases, 5 bases remained unmatched. Germline CDR1 reads KGHSH; CDR2 reads LQKENI. The CDR3 region is CASSPLGTGEEKLFF. CDR3 in DNA: TGTGCCAGCTCACCATTGGGGACAGGGGAAGAAAAACTGTTTTTT.